The clone carrying this T cell receptor beta chain was observed at least ten times. Its antigen is unidentified. Researchers prepared the TCRbeta library using unique molecular identifiers, the study reports. TCRdb re-called the PCR reads with MiXCR, one entry per CDR3 protein. The sample has fewer than 350,000 distinct CDR3 sequences, 9.5% to 13% seen once. The sample is drawn from a study of T-cell reconstitution after alpha-beta-depleted transplantation in children. Whole-study findings and limits: TCRbeta diversity was high at day 60 in some patients (a result of surviving recipient T cells and thymic progenitors). After transplant, at about two months, alpha-beta T cells were reportedly derived from several hundred expanded graft clones.

Germline-derived CDR1 and CDR2 are SGHAT and FQNNGV. CDR3 size: 15 residues. Trimming shortened V by 5 bases and J by 5 bases, and 18 bases separated the two germline ends. This chain connects TRBV11-2 to TRBJ2-5; tentative D call: TRBD2 (6 bases). The TCR comes from a male patient between 2 and 15 years old who had a stem cell transplant for chronic granulomatous disease, so the T cells may come from the graft donor. This specimen consisted of peripheral blood, obtained 180 days after TCRalphabeta/CD19-depleted stem cell transplant. The CDR3 protein is CASSLLLGGGETQYF. CDR3 DNA: TGTGCCAGCAGCCTCCTCCTTGGGGGAGGTGAGACCCAGTACTTC.